The 7 T cell receptor beta chains in this list originate from one sample, sequenced in a study of T cell responses to AZD1222 COVID-19 vaccine. The protocol was immunoSEQ multiplex PCR, while the TCRdb copy is restricted to in-frame clones and leaves out a portion. The data contain about 150,000 clones, 70% to 90% of them singletons. Here the sequenced sample was peripheral blood, taken 28 days after the second dose of the MenACWY control vaccine. These receptors all come from an adult who received the MenACWY meningococcal vaccine as a control.

This clone showed up just once. V and J are TRBV9 and TRBJ1-3, with a tentative D call TRBD1 (5 bases). The CDR3 runs to 15 residues. The germline V and J ends were trimmed by 3 bases and 11 bases, with 21 bases remaining between them. Germline CDR1 reads SGDLS; CDR2 reads YYNGEE. The CDR3 protein is CASSAGGLPLSPIYF. CDR3 DNA: TGTGCCAGCAGCGCCGGGGGTCTCCCTTTATCACCCATATATTTT.

This clone was seen only a few times. The chain joins TRBV2 to TRBJ2-5; D not resolved. With 6 bases removed from V and 4 bases from J, the gap between germline ends came to 9 bases. CDR1 SNHLY and CDR2 FYNNEI come from the germline V gene. The CDR3 consists of 12 residues. The CDR3 region is CASSPGTETQYF. The CDR3 coding sequence is TGTGCCAGCAGCCCAGGAACAGAGACCCAGTACTTC.

A word on this clone: This specimen includes other DNA sequences encoding the same CDR3. V gene TRBV6-5 combines with J gene TRBJ1-3, with D unresolved. The germline V gene has CDR1 MNHEY and CDR2 SVGAGI. CDR3 size: 14 residues. V was cut by 6 bases and J by 0 bases, with 9 bases left in between. CDR3 in DNA: TGTGCCAGCAGCCAAGTTCACTCTGGAAACACCATATATTTT. Protein: CASSQVHSGNTIYF.

The chain is built from TRBV13 and TRBJ2-7; no definite D call. The CDR3 runs to 15 residues. The V gene's germline CDR1 is PRHDT and CDR2 FYEKMQ (reference sequence). V lost 4 bases and J lost 0, with 13 bases in between. CDR3 protein: CASSSLPAHSYEQYF. The CDR3 region has the DNA TGTGCCAGCAGCTCCCTCCCGGCTCACTCCTACGAGCAGTACTTC.

The CDR3, as DNA: TGTGCCAGCAGGGGTGACAGGGGAACTAATTCACCCCTCCACTTT. Translation: CASRGDRGTNSPLHF. The chain recombines TRBV2 with TRBJ1-6, with TRBD1 identical over 8 bases. V shed 6 bases and J 6 bases; nucleotides not matched to a gene: 7. Per germline, CDR1 SNHLY and CDR2 FYNNEI. The CDR3 runs 15 residues.

V and J are TRBV5-1 and TRBJ1-3; D is unresolved. Per germline, CDR1 SGHRS and CDR2 YFSETQ. Trimming removed 7 bases from V and 0 bases from J, with 11 bases in between. This CDR3 contains 14 residues. As DNA, the CDR3 is TGCGCCAGCTCCGTGGAGAACTCTGGAAACACCATATATTTT. Its translation: CASSVENSGNTIYF.

This chain connects TRBV11-2 to TRBJ2-7, with D perhaps given as TRBD1 or TRBD2 (5 bases each). The length of the CDR3 is 14 residues. CDR1 is SGHAT and CDR2 is FQNNGV in the germline V gene. Trimming cost V 0 bases and J 3 bases, with 9 bases left between them. The CDR3 coding sequence is TGTGCCAGCAGCTTAGAAGGGGAGAACTACGAGCAGTACTTC. The encoded protein is CASSLEGENYEQYF.